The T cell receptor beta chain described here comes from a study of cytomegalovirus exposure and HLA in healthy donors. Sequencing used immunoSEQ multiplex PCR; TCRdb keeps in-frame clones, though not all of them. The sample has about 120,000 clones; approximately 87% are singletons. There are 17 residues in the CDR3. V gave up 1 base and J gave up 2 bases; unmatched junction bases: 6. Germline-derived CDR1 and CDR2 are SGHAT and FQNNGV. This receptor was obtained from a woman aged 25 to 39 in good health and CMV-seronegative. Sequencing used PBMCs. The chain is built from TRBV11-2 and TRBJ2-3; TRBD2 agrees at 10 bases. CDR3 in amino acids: CASSLVPSGGPTDTQYF. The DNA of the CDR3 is TGTGCCAGCAGCTTAGTACCTAGCGGGGGACCCACAGATACGCAGTATTTT.